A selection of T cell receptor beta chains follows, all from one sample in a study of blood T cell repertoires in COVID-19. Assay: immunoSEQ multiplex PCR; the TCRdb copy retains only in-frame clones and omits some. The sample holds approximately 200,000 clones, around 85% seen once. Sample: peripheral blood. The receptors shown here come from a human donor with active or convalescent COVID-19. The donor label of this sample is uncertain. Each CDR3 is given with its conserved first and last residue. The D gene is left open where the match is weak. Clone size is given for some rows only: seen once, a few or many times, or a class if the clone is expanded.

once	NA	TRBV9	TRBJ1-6	CASRREYNSPLHF	TGTGCCAGCAGGAGAGAATATAATTCACCCCTCCACTTT
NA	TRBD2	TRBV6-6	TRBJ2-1	CASSVLAGVFRNEQFF	TGTGCCAGCAGTGTACTAGCGGGAGTTTTCCGCAATGAGCAGTTCTTC
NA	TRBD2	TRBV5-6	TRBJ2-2	CASSYWTSGFAGELFF	TGTGCCAGCAGTTATTGGACTAGCGGCTTCGCCGGGGAGCTGTTTTTT
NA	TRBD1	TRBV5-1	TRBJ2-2	CASSRGTGVVDTGELFF	TGCGCCAGCAGCCGTGGGACAGGGGTGGTTGACACCGGGGAGCTGTTTTTT
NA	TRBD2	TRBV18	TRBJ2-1	CASSQLAGGPSEQFF	TGTGCCAGCTCACAACTAGCGGGGGGGCCGAGTGAGCAGTTCTTC
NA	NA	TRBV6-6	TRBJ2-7	CASSYLFGEQYF	TGTGCCAGCAGTTACTTGTTCGGCGAGCAGTACTTC
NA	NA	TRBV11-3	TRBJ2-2	CASSFRTKGAGGELFF	TGTGCCAGCAGCTTCCGAACTAAAGGCGCGGGCGGGGAGCTGTTTTTT
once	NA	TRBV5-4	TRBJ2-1	CASSPSPDLAPNEQFF	TGTGCCAGCAGCCCCTCTCCGGATCTAGCTCCGAATGAGCAGTTCTTC
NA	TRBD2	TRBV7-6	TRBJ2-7	CASSSPGTTSYEQYF	TGTGCCAGCAGCTCCCCCGGGACTACTTCCTACGAGCAGTACTTC
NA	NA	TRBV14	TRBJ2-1	CASSLQGSYNEQFF	TGTGCCAGCAGCCTCCAGGGGTCCTACAATGAGCAGTTCTTC
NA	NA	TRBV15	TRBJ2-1	CATSRVEGNEQFF	TGTGCCACCAGCAGAGTTGAGGGCAATGAGCAGTTCTTC
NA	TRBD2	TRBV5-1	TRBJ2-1	CASSLGASGGYNEQFF	TGCGCCAGCAGCTTGGGGGCTAGCGGGGGCTACAATGAGCAGTTCTTC
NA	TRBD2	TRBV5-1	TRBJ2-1	CASSWSGRISMDEQFF	TGCGCCAGCAGCTGGAGCGGGAGGATCTCGATGGATGAGCAGTTCTTC
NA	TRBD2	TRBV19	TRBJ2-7	CASSPGGGAGEQYF	TGTGCCAGTAGCCCGGGAGGTGGGGCGGGCGAGCAGTACTTC
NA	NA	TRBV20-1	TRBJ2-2	CSASGRRQGYTGELFF	TGCAGTGCTAGTGGACGTCGGCAGGGGTACACCGGGGAGCTGTTTTTT
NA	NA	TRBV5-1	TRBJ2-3	CASSLIQPPDTQYF	TGCGCCAGCAGCTTGATACAACCCCCCGATACGCAGTATTTT
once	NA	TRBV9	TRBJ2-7	CASSPLGPREQYF	TGTGCCAGCAGCCCACTAGGCCCCCGGGAGCAGTACTTC
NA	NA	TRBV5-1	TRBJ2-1	CASSGRSSYNEQFF	TGCGCCAGCAGCGGGAGGAGCTCCTACAATGAGCAGTTCTTC
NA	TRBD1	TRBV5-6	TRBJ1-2	CASSPGTGLGGYTF	TGTGCCAGCAGCCCCGGGACAGGGTTAGGTGGCTACACCTTC
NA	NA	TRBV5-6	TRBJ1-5	CASSLQGGQPQHF	TGTGCCAGCAGCTTGCAGGGAGGTCAGCCCCAGCATTTT
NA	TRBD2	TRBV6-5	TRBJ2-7	CASRDLAGVGQYF	TGTGCCAGCAGGGACTTAGCGGGGGTGGGGCAGTACTTC
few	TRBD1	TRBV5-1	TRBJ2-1	CASSLVRDRDEQFF	TGCGCCAGCAGCTTGGTACGGGACAGGGATGAGCAGTTCTTC
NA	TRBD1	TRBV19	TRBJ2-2	CATPSGQINTGELFF	TGTGCCACCCCATCGGGACAGATTAACACCGGGGAGCTGTTTTTT
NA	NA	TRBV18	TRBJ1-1	CASSSQLNTEAFF	TGTGCCAGCTCATCCCAACTTAACACTGAAGCTTTCTTT
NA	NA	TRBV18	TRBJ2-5	CASSVQGRETQYF	TGTGCCAGCTCGGTACAGGGACGGGAGACCCAGTACTTC
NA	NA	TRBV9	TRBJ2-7	CASSTSDLSEQYF	TGTGCCAGCAGCACCTCCGATCTCAGCGAGCAGTACTTC
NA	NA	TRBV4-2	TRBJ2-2	CASSFAQANTGELFF	TGTGCCAGCAGCTTCGCACAAGCGAACACCGGGGAGCTGTTTTTT
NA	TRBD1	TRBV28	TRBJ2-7	CASLPVSVSDRVLSEQYF	TGTGCCAGTCTCCCCGTTTCGGTTTCGGACAGGGTATTATCCGAGCAGTACTTC
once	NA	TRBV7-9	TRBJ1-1	CASSLRGKWTEAFF	TGTGCCAGCAGCTTAAGGGGAAAATGGACTGAAGCTTTCTTT
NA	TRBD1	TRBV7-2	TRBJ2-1	CASSPQQGGRTNEQFF	TGTGCCAGCAGCCCTCAACAGGGGGGTCGAACGAATGAGCAGTTCTTC
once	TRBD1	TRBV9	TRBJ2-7	CASSVARDRGLNEQYF	TGTGCCAGCAGCGTAGCTAGGGACAGGGGGCTCAACGAGCAGTACTTC
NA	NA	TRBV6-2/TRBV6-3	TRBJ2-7	CASSYRSSRSYEQYF	TGTGCCAGCAGTTACCGTTCGAGTCGCTCCTACGAGCAGTACTTC
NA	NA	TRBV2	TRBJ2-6	CASTGSGANVLTF	TGTGCCAGCACGGGCTCTGGGGCCAACGTCCTGACTTTC
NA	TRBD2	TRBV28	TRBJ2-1	CASSLSTGGRHEQFF	TGTGCCAGCAGTTTATCGACGGGGGGGCGTCATGAGCAGTTCTTC
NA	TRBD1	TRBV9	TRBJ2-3	CASSVDRGGGTDTQYF	TGTGCCAGCAGCGTAGATAGAGGGGGCGGGACAGATACGCAGTATTTT
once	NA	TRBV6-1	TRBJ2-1	CASSEGRRGAYNEQFF	TGTGCCAGCAGTGAAGGGCGCAGGGGAGCCTACAATGAGCAGTTCTTC
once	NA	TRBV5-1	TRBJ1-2	CASSVGIALHGYTF	TGCGCCAGCAGCGTCGGGATCGCGCTTCATGGCTACACCTTC
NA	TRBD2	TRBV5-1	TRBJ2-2	CASSPRLAGGTGELFF	TGCGCCAGCAGCCCTAGACTAGCGGGAGGCACCGGGGAGCTGTTTTTT
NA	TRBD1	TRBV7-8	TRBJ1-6	CASSLKGARSPLHF	TGTGCCAGCAGCTTAAAGGGGGCTCGATCACCCCTCCACTTT
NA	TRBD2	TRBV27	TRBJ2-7	CASSLGGLAGERPYEQYF	TGTGCCAGCAGTTTGGGTGGACTAGCGGGAGAAAGACCCTACGAGCAGTACTTC
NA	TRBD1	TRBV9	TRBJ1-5	CASSGTGNQPQHF	TGTGCCAGCAGCGGGACAGGTAATCAGCCCCAGCATTTT
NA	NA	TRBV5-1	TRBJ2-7	CASSLPGRVSYEQYF	TGCGCCAGCAGCTTACCCGGTAGAGTCTCCTACGAGCAGTACTTC
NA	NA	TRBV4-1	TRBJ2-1	CASSLTLTGYNEQFF	TGCGCCAGCAGCCTTACTCTCACAGGTTACAATGAGCAGTTCTTC
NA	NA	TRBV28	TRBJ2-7	CASSLTAYEQYF	TGTGCCAGCAGTTTGACAGCCTACGAGCAGTACTTC
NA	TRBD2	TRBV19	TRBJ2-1	CASSIFSGRGGKNEQFF	TGTGCCAGTAGTATCTTTAGCGGGAGGGGTGGAAAAAATGAGCAGTTCTTC
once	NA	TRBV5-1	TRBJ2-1	CASSRAGTNNEQFF	TGCGCCAGCAGTCGGGCGGGAACTAACAATGAGCAGTTCTTC
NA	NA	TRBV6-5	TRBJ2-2	CASRLGGAGELFF	TGTGCCAGCCGCCTCGGTGGTGCCGGGGAGCTGTTTTTT
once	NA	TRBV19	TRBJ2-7	CASSLEGGYEQYF	TGTGCCAGTAGCCTCGAGGGAGGCTACGAGCAGTACTTC
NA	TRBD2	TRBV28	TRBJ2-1	CASSIRGLAEDEQFF	TGTGCCAGCAGTATTAGGGGACTAGCCGAGGATGAGCAGTTCTTC
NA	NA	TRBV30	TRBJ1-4	CAWSRRGREKLFF	TGTGCCTGGAGTCGCCGGGGGAGGGAAAAACTGTTTTTT
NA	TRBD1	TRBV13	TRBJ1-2	CASSTGQGYGYTF	TGTGCCAGCAGCACCGGACAGGGCTATGGCTACACCTTC
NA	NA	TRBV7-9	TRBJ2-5	CASSPQGETQYF	TGTGCCAGCAGCCCCCAGGGAGAGACCCAGTACTTC
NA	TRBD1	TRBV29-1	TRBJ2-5	CSVMTGLETQYF	TGCAGCGTCATGACAGGGTTGGAGACCCAGTACTTC
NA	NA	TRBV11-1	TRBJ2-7	CASSLAHGEQYF	TGTGCCAGCAGCTTAGCGCACGGCGAGCAGTACTTC
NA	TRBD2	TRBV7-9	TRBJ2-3	CASSPQKRGPTDTQYF	TGTGCCAGCAGCCCCCAGAAGCGGGGGCCCACAGATACGCAGTATTTT
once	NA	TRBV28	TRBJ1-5	CASSPTNLAQWPQHF	TGTGCCAGCAGTCCCACAAACCTGGCCCAATGGCCCCAGCATTTT
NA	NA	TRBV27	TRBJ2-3	CASSPPDSFTDTQYF	TGTGCCAGCAGTCCCCCGGACTCCTTCACAGATACGCAGTATTTT
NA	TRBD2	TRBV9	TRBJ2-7	CASSSGGARVQYF	TGTGCCAGCAGCAGCGGGGGGGCCAGGGTGCAGTACTTC